This T cell receptor beta chain appears in the sequencing data of a study of memory CD8 T cells in hepatitis C reinfection. On the study more broadly: A positive HCV RNA test after two negatives ≥60 days apart defined reinfection. Pre-reinfection samples were taken 55 to 20 weeks before detection.

Time point defined: pre-reinfection, 55 to 20 weeks before reinfection detection. TCR sequencing was done directly ex vivo on sorted cells, without expansion in vitro. People who inject drugs from Montreal's HEPCO study were the donors. Germline CDR1 is MNHNY and CDR2 is SVGAGI (reference sequence). The CDR3 is 12 amino acids. V was shortened by 0 bases and J by 10 bases, with 6 bases between the two germline ends. Sequenced by immunoSEQ multiplex PCR; TCRdb stores in-frame clones only, minus some. Of tens of thousands of clones listed, over 85% were seen once; the top ten hold 1%. This clone was detected once. Its cognate antigen is unknown. Study outcomes and limitations: Conclusions on public clonotypes and secondary clearance were not definitive with several donors.

The sample comprised naive CD8+ T cells sorted from blood. V usage is TRBV6-6 and J usage is TRBJ2-2; D is perhaps TRBD1 (5 bases). The receptor comes from a man between 18 and 35 years old with hepatitis C virus infection. The CDR3 is CASSYSQEELFF. The DNA for the CDR3 is TGTGCCAGCAGTTACTCACAGGAGGAGCTGTTTTTT.